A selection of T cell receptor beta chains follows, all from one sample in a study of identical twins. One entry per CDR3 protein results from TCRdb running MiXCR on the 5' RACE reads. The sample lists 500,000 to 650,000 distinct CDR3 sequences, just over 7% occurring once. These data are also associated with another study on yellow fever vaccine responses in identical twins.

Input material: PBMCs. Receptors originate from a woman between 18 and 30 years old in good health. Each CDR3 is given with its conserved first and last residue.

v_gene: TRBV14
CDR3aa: CASKGLAGGYNEQFF

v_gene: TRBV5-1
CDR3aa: CASSLGQGPQHF

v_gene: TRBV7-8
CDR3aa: CASSSSVGLAQETQYF

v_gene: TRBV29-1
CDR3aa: CSGRDRDFMSGELFF

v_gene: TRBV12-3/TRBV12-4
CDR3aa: CASSLLGLGGGETQYF

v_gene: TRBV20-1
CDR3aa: CSARDLESSYEQYF

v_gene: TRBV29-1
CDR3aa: CSPMRTDSDGYTF

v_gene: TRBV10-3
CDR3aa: CAISDSGTGEETQYF

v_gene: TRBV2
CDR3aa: CASRGLSTEAFF

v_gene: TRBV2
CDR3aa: CASSEGTGQPGANVLTF

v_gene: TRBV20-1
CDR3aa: CSARVRGWDTGELFF

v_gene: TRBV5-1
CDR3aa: CASSLAEGLAGAEQFF

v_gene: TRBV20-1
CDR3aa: CSASYREPYEQYF

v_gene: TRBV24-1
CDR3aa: CATSYGVGGQPQHF

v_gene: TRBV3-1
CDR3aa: CASSQALWYTEAFF

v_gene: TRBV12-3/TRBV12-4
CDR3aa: CASSPNRGGETYYGYTF

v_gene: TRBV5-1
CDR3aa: CASSPGGEGYGYTF

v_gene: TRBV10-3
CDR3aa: CAISGHLGREQYF

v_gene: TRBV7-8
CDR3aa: CASSLGKGYNEQFF

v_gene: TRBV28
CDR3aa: CASSSLPSNYGYTF

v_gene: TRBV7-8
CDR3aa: CASSLGADQETQYF

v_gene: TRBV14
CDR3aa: CASTGRYQETQYF

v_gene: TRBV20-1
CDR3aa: CSARGGRDEQFF

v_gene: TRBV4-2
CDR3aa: CASSQDTGRQETQYF

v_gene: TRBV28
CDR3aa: CATRGGYASTDTQYF

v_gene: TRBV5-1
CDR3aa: CASSSPSGNTEAFF

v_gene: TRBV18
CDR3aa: CASSPGAPNTEAFF

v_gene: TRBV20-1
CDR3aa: CSARDLVGPNEQFF

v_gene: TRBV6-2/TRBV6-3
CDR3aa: CASRGHAGDGNEQFF

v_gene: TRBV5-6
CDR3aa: CASTRLVVSYNEQFF

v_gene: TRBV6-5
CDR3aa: CASSYRALPTTDTQYF

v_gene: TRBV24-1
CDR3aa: CATSGASTDSYNEQFF

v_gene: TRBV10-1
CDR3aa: CASRVVGRRYNNTGELFF

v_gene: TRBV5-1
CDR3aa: CASSPSRANEQFF

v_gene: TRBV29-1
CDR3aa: CSVRLAGASGEQFF

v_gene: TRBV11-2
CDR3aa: CASSLRGPGRTEAFF

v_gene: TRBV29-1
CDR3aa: CSVTGGGNEKLFF

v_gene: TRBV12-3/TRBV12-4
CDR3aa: CASSQDRAGVNEQFF

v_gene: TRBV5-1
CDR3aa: CASSSPGLASGELFF

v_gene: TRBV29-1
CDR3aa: CSVVHPGTSYNEQFF

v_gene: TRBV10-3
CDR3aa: CAISHGGNTEAFF

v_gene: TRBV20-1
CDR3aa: CSADRAEQYF

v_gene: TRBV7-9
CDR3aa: CASSPRGGDTEAFF